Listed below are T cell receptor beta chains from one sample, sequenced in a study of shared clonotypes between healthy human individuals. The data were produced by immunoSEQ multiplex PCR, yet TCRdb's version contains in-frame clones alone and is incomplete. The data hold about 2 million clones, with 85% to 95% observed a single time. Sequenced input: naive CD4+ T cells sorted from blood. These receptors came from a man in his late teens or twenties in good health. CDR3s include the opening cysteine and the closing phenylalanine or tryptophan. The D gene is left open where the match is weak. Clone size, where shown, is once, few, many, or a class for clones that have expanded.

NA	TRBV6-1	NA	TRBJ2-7	TGTGCCAGCAGTGTAGCAGAGAGCCGCTACGAGCAGTACTTC	CASSVAESRYEQYF
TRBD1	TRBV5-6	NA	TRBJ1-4	TGTGCCAGCAGCTTCGGGACAGGGTTTGAAAAACTGTTTTTT	CASSFGTGFEKLFF
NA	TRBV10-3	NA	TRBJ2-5	TGTGCCATCAGTGTGGACCGCCAAGAGACCCAGTACTTC	CAISVDRQETQYF
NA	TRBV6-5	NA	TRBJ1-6	TGTGCCAGCAGGCAGGGTGGGATTTCACCCCTCCACTTT	CASRQGGISPLHF
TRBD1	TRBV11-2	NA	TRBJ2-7	TGTGCCAGCAGCTCCACCAGGGGGTACTACGAGCAGTACTTC	CASSSTRGYYEQYF
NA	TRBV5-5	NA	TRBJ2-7	TGTGCCAGCAGCCCCCTGTACGCAGATATGAGCTCCTACGAGCAGTACTTC	CASSPLYADMSSYEQYF
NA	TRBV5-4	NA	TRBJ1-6	TGTGCCAGCAGCTTGGCCCAACAGGGTACAGAATCACCCCTCCACTTT	CASSLAQQGTESPLHF
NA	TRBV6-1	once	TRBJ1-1	TGTGCCAGCAATGACCGGTGGGCGAACACTGAAGCTTTCTTT	CASNDRWANTEAFF
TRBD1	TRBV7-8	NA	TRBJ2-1	TGTGCCAGCAGCCGGCCCGGGACAGGGATTTCCTACAATGAGCAGTTCTTC	CASSRPGTGISYNEQFF
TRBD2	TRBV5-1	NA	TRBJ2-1	TGCGCCAGCAGCCTGGGACTAGGCTACAATGAGCAGTTCTTC	CASSLGLGYNEQFF
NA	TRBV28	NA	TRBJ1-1	TGTGCCAGCAGTTCCCCCCAGGCAGGATCCACTGAAGCTTTCTTT	CASSSPQAGSTEAFF
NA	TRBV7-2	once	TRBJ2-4	TGTGCCAGCAGCTTTTGGGCGGGGGCGGCCAAAAACATTCAGTACTTC	CASSFWAGAAKNIQYF
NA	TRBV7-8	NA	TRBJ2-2	TGTGCCAGCAGCTCGGTTATCGGAGCGAACACCGGGGAGCTGTTTTTT	CASSSVIGANTGELFF
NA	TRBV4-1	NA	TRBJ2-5	TGCGCCAGCAGCTCACAGGGTCAAGAGACCCAGTACTTC	CASSSQGQETQYF
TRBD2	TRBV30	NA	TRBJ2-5	TGTGCCTGGAGTGTATCTCGGACTAGCGGGCACGGGACCCAGTACTTC	CAWSVSRTSGHGTQYF
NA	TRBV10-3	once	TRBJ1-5	TGTGCCATTTCTAGGGGGAATCAGCCCCAGCATTTT	CAISRGNQPQHF
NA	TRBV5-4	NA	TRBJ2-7	TGTGCCAGCAGCCGACAGGTTCCAAATTACGAGCAGTACTTC	CASSRQVPNYEQYF
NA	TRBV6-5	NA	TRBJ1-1	TGTGCCAGCAGTTACTCCGGGGGCAAGAACACTGAAGCTTTCTTT	CASSYSGGKNTEAFF
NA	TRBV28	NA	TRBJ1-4	TGTGCCAGCAGAAAAGGGGGTACAGCTGAAAAACTGTTTTTT	CASRKGGTAEKLFF
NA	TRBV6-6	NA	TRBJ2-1	TGTGCCAGCAGTCAGCAAGGAGATGAGCAGTTCTTC	CASSQQGDEQFF
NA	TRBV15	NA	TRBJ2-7	TGTGCCACCAGCAGAGAGGGATCCGGATACGAGCAGTACTTC	CATSREGSGYEQYF
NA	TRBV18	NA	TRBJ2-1	TGTGCCAGCTCCCGACAGAGCAATGAGCAGTTCTTC	CASSRQSNEQFF
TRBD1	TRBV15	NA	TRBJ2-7	TGTGCCACCAGCAGCCGGGACAGGGCCTACGAGCAGTACTTC	CATSSRDRAYEQYF
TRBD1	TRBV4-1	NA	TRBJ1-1	TGCGCCAGCAGCCCTATTGGGACAGGGCGAGAGAACACTGAAGCTTTCTTT	CASSPIGTGRENTEAFF
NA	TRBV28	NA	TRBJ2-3	TGTGCCAGCAGTCTCCAAGGGACAGATACGCAGTATTTT	CASSLQGTDTQYF
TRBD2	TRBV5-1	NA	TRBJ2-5	TGCGCCAGCAGCCGTGGGACTAGCGGGCTCTCGGTTGAGACCCAGTACTTC	CASSRGTSGLSVETQYF
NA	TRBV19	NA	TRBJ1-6	TGTGCCAGTAGTCCCTGGGGCGAATCTAATTCACCCCTCCACTTT	CASSPWGESNSPLHF
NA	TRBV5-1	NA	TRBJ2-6	TGCGCCAGCACAATTACCTCTGGGGCCAACGTCCTGACTTTC	CASTITSGANVLTF
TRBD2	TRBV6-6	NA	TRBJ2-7	TGTGCCAGCAGTTACCAGCGGGGGGGCTCCTACGAGCAGTACTTC	CASSYQRGGSYEQYF
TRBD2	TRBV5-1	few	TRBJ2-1	TGCGCCAGCAGCTCCTTAGCGGGAGCGGGCTACAATGAGCAGTTCTTC	CASSSLAGAGYNEQFF
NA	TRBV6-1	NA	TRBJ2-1	TGTGCCAGCTCTGTGAGGGCCGCCTACAATGAGCAGTTCTTC	CASSVRAAYNEQFF
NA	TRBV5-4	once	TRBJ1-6	TGTGCCAGCAGCTTGGGACTTTTGGGGGATGCCTATAATTCACCCCTCCACTTT	CASSLGLLGDAYNSPLHF